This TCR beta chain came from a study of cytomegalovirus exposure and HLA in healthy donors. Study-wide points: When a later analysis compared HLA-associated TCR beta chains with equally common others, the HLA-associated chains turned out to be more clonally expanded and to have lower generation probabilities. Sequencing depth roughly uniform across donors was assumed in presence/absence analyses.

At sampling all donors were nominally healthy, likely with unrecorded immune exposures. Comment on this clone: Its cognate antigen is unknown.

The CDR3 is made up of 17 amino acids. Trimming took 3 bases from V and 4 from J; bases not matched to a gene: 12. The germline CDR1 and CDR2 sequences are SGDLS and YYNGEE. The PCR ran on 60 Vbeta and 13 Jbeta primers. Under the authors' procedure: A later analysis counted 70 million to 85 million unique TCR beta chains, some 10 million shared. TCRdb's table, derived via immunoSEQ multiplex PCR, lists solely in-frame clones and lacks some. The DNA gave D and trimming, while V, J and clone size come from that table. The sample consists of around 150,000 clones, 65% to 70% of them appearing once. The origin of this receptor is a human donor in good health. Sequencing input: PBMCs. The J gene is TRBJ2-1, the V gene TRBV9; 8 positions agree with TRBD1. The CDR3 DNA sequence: TGTGCCAGCAGCGCCCGTAGGGGACAGGAACAATACAATGAGCAGTTCTTC. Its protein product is CASSARRGQEQYNEQFF.